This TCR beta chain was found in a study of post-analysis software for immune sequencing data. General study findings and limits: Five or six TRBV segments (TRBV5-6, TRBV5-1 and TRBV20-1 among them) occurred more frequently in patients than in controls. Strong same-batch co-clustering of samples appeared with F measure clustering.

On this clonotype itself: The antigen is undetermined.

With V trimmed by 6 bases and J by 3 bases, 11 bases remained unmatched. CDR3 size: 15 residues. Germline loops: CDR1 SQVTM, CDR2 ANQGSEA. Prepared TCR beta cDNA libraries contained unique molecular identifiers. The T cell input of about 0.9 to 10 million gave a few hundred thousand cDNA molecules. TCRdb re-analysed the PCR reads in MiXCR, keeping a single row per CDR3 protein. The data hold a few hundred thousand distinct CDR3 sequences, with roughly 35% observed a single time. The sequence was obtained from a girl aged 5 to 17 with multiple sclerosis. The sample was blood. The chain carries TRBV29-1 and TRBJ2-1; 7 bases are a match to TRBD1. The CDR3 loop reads CSVGRGTAGYNEQFF. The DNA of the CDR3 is TGCAGCGTCGGAAGAGGGACAGCTGGCTACAATGAGCAGTTCTTC.